This T cell receptor (beta chain) was retrieved from a study of Ad26.COV2.S vaccination and SARS-CoV-2 variants. In the study overall: Among those in the COV1001 Ad26.COV2.S trial arm was the donor. The authors gave Ad26.COV2.S intramuscularly, either once or twice 56 days apart.

The sample's treatment: around 19 received Ad26.COV2.S at low or high dose, single or two shots; several received placebo; per-sample allocation not given. Day 63 after the first vaccine or placebo injection was the time point for sampling. A Boston adult aged 18-55 years was the donor. TCRdb's table, derived via immunoSEQ multiplex PCR, lists solely in-frame clones and lacks some. Seen here are hundreds of thousands of clones, approximately 90% observed once, and the top ten hold around 6.6%. V lost 2 bases and J lost 1, with 11 bases in between. The CDR3 consists of 15 residues. Germline CDR1 is MNHNY and CDR2 is SVGAGI (reference sequence).

This receptor was taken from a person between 18 and 65 years old who received the Ad26.COV2.S COVID-19 vaccine or a placebo. This sample comprised peripheral blood, obtained in a trial of Ad26.COV2.S vaccine versus placebo. This rearrangement joins TRBV6-6 to TRBJ1-1, with a possible D match to TRBD1 (5 bases). The CDR3 spells CASSYAPTANTEAFF. In DNA form, the CDR3 reads TGTGCCAGCAGTTACGCCCCGACAGCGAACACTGAAGCTTTCTTT.